This T cell receptor (beta chain) was obtained from a study of control samples from healthy donors and cancer patients. V was trimmed by 4 bases and J by 7 bases, leaving 20 bases between them. Looked up from germline, CDR1 is SGHRS and CDR2 is YFSETQ. The CDR3 totals 15 residues. This clone has a handful of counts. The data were produced by immunoSEQ multiplex PCR, yet TCRdb's version contains in-frame clones alone and is incomplete. The sample has 40,000 to 45,000 clones, over 65% seen once. The receptor was isolated from a male donor with melanoma. The J gene is TRBJ1-1, the V gene TRBV5-1; weak D call: TRBD1 (6 bases). The sequenced sample was formalin-fixed, paraffin-embedded tissue. CDR3: CASSPGPRGHSEAFF. The CDR3, as DNA: TGCGCCAGCAGCCCTGGCCCCCGGGGACATAGTGAAGCTTTCTTT.